The clone carrying this TCR beta chain has more than one count but fewer than ten. Its target is not known. Genomic DNA, serving as template, underwent TCR beta VDJ and CDR3 profiling. TCRdb used MiXCR to reprocess the reads, holding one entry per CDR3 protein. The data show about 140,000 distinct CDR3 sequences, approximately 41% seen once. V shed 9 bases and J 5 bases; nucleotides not matched to a gene: 13. This CDR3 spans 16 amino acids. Germline V lookup: CDR1 LNHNV, CDR2 YYDKDF (reference sequence). This entry is derived from a study of CD8+CD57+ T cells in acquired aplastic anemia. The overall study: Isolated CD4+ and CD8+ cells, once sorted, yielded DNA averaging around 3.3 ug. Roughly 9.9 million reads, on average, were obtained for CD4+ cells from healthy donors. Findings and limits, study-wide: Between patients and controls, 25 to 30 CD8+ CDR3 sequences were found in common. Statistical testing detected no significant gap in CD8+ Simpson's diversity between patients and controls.

The source is a human donor in good health, serving as a control. The specimen was sorted CD4+, CD8+, or CD8+CD57+ T cells (not recorded which) from PBMCs. The genes are TRBV15 and TRBJ2-2; 9 bases fit TRBD1. CDR3 nucleotide sequence: TGTGCCACAAAGAACGGACAGGGGTGGGAAACCGGGGAGCTGTTTTTT. Translation gives CATKNGQGWETGELFF.